The 19 T cell receptor beta chains reported below all come from one sample, sequenced in a study of blood T cell repertoires in COVID-19. Sequencing used immunoSEQ multiplex PCR; TCRdb keeps in-frame clones, though not all of them. The top ten hold around 3.2% of the sample, which has more than 110,000 clones, 75% to 80% seen once. Sequencing was carried out using PBMCs or T cells enriched from blood (not recorded which). The receptors come from a woman aged 50 to 60 who had recovered from COVID-19.

The V gene is TRBV24-1, the J gene TRBJ2-2, with TRBD2 matching over 8 bases. The length of the CDR3 is 15 residues. Looked up from germline, CDR1 is KGHDR and CDR2 is SFDVKD. After removal of 7 bases from V and 7 bases from J, the junction contained 10 bases not matched to a gene. The CDR3 DNA reads TGTGCCACCAGCCCCGGGGGGGGGCTCAACGGGGAGCTGTTTTTT. The encoded protein is CATSPGGGLNGELFF.

The chain couples TRBV6-5 to TRBJ1-6; 8 bases align to TRBD1. Looked up from germline, CDR1 is MNHEY and CDR2 is SVGAGI. The CDR3 covers 13 residues. Germline trimming cut 7 bases from V and 7 bases from J; bases unmatched to any gene: 3. CDR3 DNA: TGTGCCAGCACCGGGACAGGCAATTCACCCCTCCACTTT. Protein product: CASTGTGNSPLHF.

In this sample, this clone turned up a few times. The chain employs TRBV10-1 and TRBJ2-1; 7 nucleotides align to TRBD2. This CDR3 region has 17 residues. V gave up 6 bases and J gave up 5 bases; unmatched junction bases: 16. CDR1 WNHNN and CDR2 SYGVQD come from the germline V gene (reference sequence). CDR3 loop: CASSETRASGYHNEQFF. CDR3 coding DNA: TGCGCCAGCAGCGAGACCCGGGCTAGCGGCTACCACAATGAGCAGTTCTTC.

The CDR3 region has the DNA TGCGCCAGCAGTCAATCAGACAGGGGGCAGGATGGCTACACCTTC. Translating it yields CASSQSDRGQDGYTF. The chain recombines TRBV23-1 with TRBJ1-2; 10 bases are a match to TRBD1. TRBV23-1 is labeled an ORF, and its function is uncertain. V shed 0 bases, J shed 6 bases, and the junction held 4 bases outside the gene matches. This CDR3 is 15 amino acids long.

The CDR3 reads CASSYAENSPLHF. DNA of the CDR3: TGTGCCAGCAGTTACGCGGAGAATTCACCCCTCCACTTT. This chain connects TRBV6-5 to TRBJ1-6; D not certain. The germline V and J ends were trimmed by 2 bases and 7 bases, with 6 bases remaining between them. This CDR3 comprises 13 residues. Looked up from germline, CDR1 is MNHEY and CDR2 is SVGAGI.

A word on this clone: The same CDR3 can be traced to other DNA sequences in this sample. The rearrangement links TRBV29-1 to TRBJ2-2, with a possible D match to TRBD2 (6 bases). This CDR3 spans 14 amino acids. With 7 bases removed from V and 2 bases from J, the gap between germline ends came to 14 bases. Germline CDR1 is SQVTM and CDR2 is ANQGSEA. CDR3 amino acids: CSATRERNTGELFF. The CDR3 bases are TGCAGCGCTACCCGGGAGCGAAACACCGGGGAGCTGTTTTTT.

This clone was counted a single time. J is TRBJ1-6 and V is TRBV11-2; D ambiguous. The ends were cut back, 1 base at V and 5 bases at J, with 12 bases in the middle. This CDR3 has 16 residues. CDR1 SGHAT and CDR2 FQNNGV come from the germline V gene. CDR3 region: CASSLVGLVHNSPLHF. The CDR3 DNA follows: TGTGCCAGCAGCTTAGTTGGGCTCGTACATAATTCACCCCTCCACTTT.

The chain has TRBV10-1 and TRBJ2-3; TRBD2 matches 10 bases. CDR1 and CDR2 (germline): WNHNN, SYGVQD (reference sequence). The ends lost 6 bases at V and 1 base at J; junction bases unmatched: 4. The CDR3 loop spans 15 amino acids. The CDR3 sequence: CASSAGTSGTDTQYF. Here the CDR3 DNA reads TGCGCCAGCAGCGCCGGGACTAGCGGCACAGATACGCAGTATTTT.

V gene TRBV12-3 or TRBV12-4 combines with J gene TRBJ2-1; no definite D call. The CDR3 is 13 amino acids. Trimming shortened V by 5 bases and J by 8 bases, and 13 bases separated the two germline ends. DNA of the CDR3: TGTGCCAGCAGTGCGGCAATGGCGGATGAGCAGTTCTTC. This encodes CASSAAMADEQFF.

The rearrangement joins TRBV30 to TRBJ2-7; D gene ambiguous. V gave up 0 bases and J gave up 7 bases, with 7 bases separating them. This CDR3 region has 11 residues. Germline V gene lookup returns CDR1 GTSNPN and CDR2 SVGIG (reference sequence). The CDR3 region is CAWSVQHEQYF. The DNA of the CDR3 is TGTGCCTGGAGTGTACAGCATGAGCAGTACTTC.

The chain has TRBV9 and TRBJ2-1; 9 nucleotides agree with TRBD2. The CDR3 is 16 amino acids. CDR1 and CDR2 from the germline V gene are SGDLS and YYNGEE. V was clipped by 0 bases and J by 8 bases; unmatched bases: 9. The CDR3 loop reads CASSVVGRGGPDEQFF. The DNA of the CDR3 is TGTGCCAGCAGCGTAGTGGGGCGGGGGGGCCCCGATGAGCAGTTCTTC.

The J gene is TRBJ1-1, the V gene TRBV7-9, with D tentatively TRBD1 (6 bases). V dropped 5 bases and J dropped 4 bases, with 11 bases sitting between them. The CDR3 runs 13 residues. Germline CDR1 and CDR2: SEHNR and FQNEAQ (reference sequence). In DNA, the CDR3 is TGTGCCAGCAGCCCCATACAGGGCACTGAAGCTTTCTTT. It codes for CASSPIQGTEAFF.

The chain uses TRBV11-3 and TRBJ2-2; D possibly corresponds to TRBD1 (5 bases). The CDR3 sequence is 15 residues long. Trimming removed 2 bases from V and 2 bases from J, with 9 bases in between. CDR1 is SGHNT and CDR2 is YENEEA in the germline V gene. Here the CDR3 reads CASSLNRLNTGELFF. DNA for the CDR3: TGTGCCAGCAGCTTAAACAGGCTCAACACCGGGGAGCTGTTTTTT.

The chain couples TRBV18 to TRBJ1-2; D possibly corresponds to TRBD1 (5 bases). The CDR3 is made up of 14 amino acids. From germline, CDR1 is KGHSH and CDR2 LQKENI. Trimming took 5 bases from V and 7 from J, leaving 17 bases between them. The CDR3 region is CASSTSGWGFGYTF. Here the CDR3 DNA reads TGTGCCAGCTCAACATCAGGGTGGGGCTTTGGCTACACCTTC. The complete variable domain, with remaining parts taken from reference TRBV18 and TRBJ1-2, reads NAGVMQNPRHLVRRRGQEARLRCSPMKGHSHVYWYRQLPEEGLKFMVYLQKENIIDESGMPKERFSAEFPKEGPSILRIQQVVRGDSAAYFCASSTSGWGFGYTFGSGTRLTVV.

The J gene is TRBJ2-1, the V gene TRBV9; D remains unclear. Germline CDR1 is SGDLS and CDR2 is YYNGEE. The CDR3 sequence is 14 residues long. Trimming left V 2 bases short and J 4 bases short, with 10 bases between. DNA for the CDR3: TGTGCCAGCAGCGTTAGTAGCAGTTACAATGAGCAGTTCTTC. Translating gives CASSVSSSYNEQFF.

The chain joins TRBV27 to TRBJ2-2, with TRBD2 as a possible D gene (5 bases). Between the trimmed V and J ends, which lost 1 base and 5 bases, there was a span of 8 bases. CDR3 length: 14 residues. CDR1 is MNHEY, CDR2 SMNVEV, per germline (reference sequence). The CDR3 spells CASSLLRVTGELFF. CDR3 DNA sequence: TGTGCCAGCAGTTTATTGAGGGTTACCGGGGAGCTGTTTTTT.

The V and J genes are TRBV2 and TRBJ1-2; no definite D call. CDR1 and CDR2 from the germline V gene are SNHLY and FYNNEI. Trimming shortened V by 6 bases and J by 0 bases, and 14 bases separated the two germline ends. The CDR3 totals 15 residues. The DNA for the CDR3 is TGTGCCAGCAGACCCCGGGATTTAGCTAACTATGGCTACACCTTC. Its protein is CASRPRDLANYGYTF.

In this sample, this clone turned up a few times. The V gene is TRBV7-9, the J gene TRBJ2-1; D ambiguous. In germline, CDR1 is SEHNR, CDR2 FQNEAQ (reference sequence). The V gene lost 5 bases and the J gene lost 5 bases, with 16 bases spanning the gap. This CDR3 has 15 amino acids. CDR3 loop: CASSPAGPRDNEQFF. In DNA, the CDR3 is TGTGCCAGCAGCCCCGCCGGCCCTAGAGACAATGAGCAGTTCTTC.

This clone has more than one count but fewer than ten. CDR3 sequence: CASSSPLAGPSNEQFF. The CDR3 DNA is TGTGCCAGCAGCTCCCCGTTAGCGGGCCCCAGCAATGAGCAGTTCTTC. The gene calls are TRBV5-6 and TRBJ2-1; 7 bases agree with TRBD2. The germline gives CDR1 SGHDT, CDR2 YYEEEE. V shed 3 bases, J shed 6 bases, and the junction held 12 bases outside the gene matches. CDR3 size: 16 residues.